What follows are 12 T cell receptor beta chains derived from one specimen sequenced in a study of blood T cell repertoires in COVID-19. Sequencing was performed with immunoSEQ multiplex PCR; in TCRdb, only in-frame clones are kept and a portion is missing. The sample yields fewer than 250,000 clones, more than 80% seen once. What was sequenced was PBMCs or T cells enriched from blood (not recorded which). Every receptor here comes from a woman under 30 who had recovered from COVID-19.

The chain uses TRBV6-5 and TRBJ2-7; possible D gene TRBD1, 7 bases. CDR3 length equals 14 residues. The V end was cut by 7 bases, the J end by 3 bases, with 16 bases between. The germline V gene has CDR1 MNHEY and CDR2 SVGAGI. The CDR3 protein is CASTSGGTVYEQYF. CDR3 nucleotides: TGTGCCAGCACCTCGGGCGGGACAGTCTACGAGCAGTACTTC.

Only a few counts were recorded for this clone. The chain carries TRBV19 and TRBJ1-4, with 7 bases lining up with TRBD1. The CDR3 totals 14 residues. J was trimmed by 7 bases and V by 6 bases; bases with no gene match: 8. Germline V gene sequence: CDR1 LNHDA, CDR2 SQIVND (reference sequence). The CDR3 is CASRNPGGGEKLFF. CDR3 in DNA: TGTGCCAGTAGGAATCCAGGGGGAGGTGAAAAACTGTTTTTT.

This chain joins TRBV6-5 and TRBJ2-3; 12 bases map to TRBD2. The CDR3 totals 15 residues. J was trimmed by 3 bases and V by 4 bases; bases with no gene match: 2. The germline V gene encodes CDR1 MNHEY and CDR2 SVGAGI. The CDR3 sequence is CASSWTSGATDTQYF. CDR3 bases: TGTGCCAGCAGTTGGACTAGCGGGGCAACAGATACGCAGTATTTT.

J is TRBJ2-5 and V is TRBV2, with D perhaps matching TRBD1 (5 bases). Trimming pared 7 bases from V and 2 bases from J, leaving 17 bases between. Germline CDR1 is SNHLY and CDR2 is FYNNEI. This CDR3 has 15 residues. The CDR3 DNA reads TGTGCCAGCAAGGGGTTAGACCCCAAACAAGAGACCCAGTACTTC. Translated, it gives CASKGLDPKQETQYF.

This clone was counted between two and nine times. V gene TRBV30 combines with J gene TRBJ2-7; unclear D gene. Germline loops: CDR1 GTSNPN, CDR2 SVGIG (reference sequence). Trimming left V 2 bases short and J 7 bases short, with 15 bases between. The CDR3 covers 13 residues. Here the CDR3 reads CAWSRQAGMEQYF. Written as DNA, the CDR3 is TGTGCCTGGAGTAGGCAGGCTGGAATGGAGCAGTACTTC.

This clone appeared a single time. The V call is TRBV5-1, the J call TRBJ1-1, with TRBD1 identical over 7 bases. The V segment lost 0 bases and the J segment 4 bases; nucleotides outside the gene matches: 6. This CDR3 is built from 15 residues. The germline CDR1 and CDR2 sequences are SGHRS and YFSETQ. CDR3 nucleotide sequence: TGCGCCAGCAGCTTGGTAGACAGGGAAGGCACTGAAGCTTTCTTT. This encodes CASSLVDREGTEAFF.

This chain uses TRBV7-9 with TRBJ1-2; D unresolved. CDR1 and CDR2 (germline): SEHNR, FQNEAQ (reference sequence). Trimming took off 1 base at V and 5 bases at J, with 5 bases between the two ends. This CDR3 is built from 12 residues. The chain's CDR3 is CASSLDKYGYTF. Here the CDR3 DNA reads TGTGCCAGCAGCTTAGACAAGTATGGCTACACCTTC.

CDR3 residues: CASSFPRGNTEAFF. CDR3 coding DNA: TGTGCCAGCAGTTTCCCCAGGGGTAACACTGAAGCTTTCTTT. The chain carries TRBV28 and TRBJ1-1; possibly TRBD1 for D (6 bases). Germline-derived CDR1 and CDR2 are MDHEN and SYDVKM. The CDR3 consists of 14 residues. Deletions cut 3 bases from V and 2 bases from J, with 10 bases between.

The genes are TRBV2 and TRBJ2-5; D not certain. Trimming shortened V by 3 bases and J by 5 bases, and 19 bases separated the two germline ends. The CDR3 contains 16 residues. The germline V gene encodes CDR1 SNHLY and CDR2 FYNNEI. CDR3 residues: CASSEGLGPSSETQYF. The CDR3 DNA sequence: TGTGCCAGCAGTGAGGGTCTAGGTCCCTCATCTGAGACCCAGTACTTC.

This clone was recorded a few times. The V gene is TRBV15, the J gene TRBJ1-1, with D tentatively TRBD1 (6 bases). The CDR3 is 14 amino acids. V lost 1 base and J lost 9, with 15 bases in between. The germline V gene encodes CDR1 LNHNV and CDR2 YYDKDF (reference sequence). Written as DNA, the CDR3 is TGTGCCACCAGCAGAGTGTCAGGGGCAAGACAAGCTTTCTTT. Translating gives CATSRVSGARQAFF. The full variable domain, completed using reference TRBV15 and TRBJ1-1, is DAMVIQNPRYQVTQFGKPVTLSCSQTLNHNVMYWYQQKSSQAPKLLFHYYDKDFNNEADTPDNFQSRRPNTSFCFLDIRSPGLGDTAMYLCATSRVSGARQAFFGQGTRLTVV.

This CDR3 is CASSPPTGLYGYTF. Written as DNA, the CDR3 is TGTGCCAGCTCACCACCTACAGGGCTCTATGGCTACACCTTC. This chain uses TRBV18 with TRBJ1-2; TRBD1 might be the D (6 bases). V lost 0 bases and J lost 4, with 9 bases in between. Germline-derived CDR1 and CDR2 are KGHSH and LQKENI. The CDR3 extends over 14 amino acids.

The rearrangement links TRBV3-1 (or the pseudogene TRBV3-2) to TRBJ2-1, with D perhaps matching TRBD1 (5 bases). The germline V and J ends were trimmed by 1 base and 7 bases, with 8 bases remaining between them. This CDR3 contains 13 residues. The germline V gene has CDR1 LGHDT and CDR2 YNNKEL (reference sequence). CDR3 nucleotides: TGTGCCAGCAGCCAAGTCCCAGGGAATGAGCAGTTCTTC. It encodes CASSQVPGNEQFF.